This is a list of T cell receptor beta chains from one sample in a study of cytomegalovirus exposure and HLA in healthy donors. Generated by immunoSEQ multiplex PCR, the TCRdb table keeps only in-frame clones and is missing some. The table lists around 170,000 clones, roughly 82% of them singletons. The material sequenced was PBMCs. Receptors originate from a middle-aged man in good health and CMV-seronegative. Each CDR3 is given with its conserved first and last residue. A D gene is named only where the DNA matches it firmly. Expanded clones get a size class; other rows say once, few or many, or leave the size out.

clone_size d_call j_call v_call cdr3_nt cdr3_aa
. . TRBJ1-4 TRBV18 TGTGCCAGCCGAGGGCCGGCGGGCGATGAAAAACTGTTTTTT CASRGPAGDEKLFF
. . TRBJ2-5 TRBV18 TGTGCCAGCTCACCACGCGGGGTCCAAGAGACCCAGTACTTC CASSPRGVQETQYF
. . TRBJ2-7 TRBV5-4 TGTGCCAGCAGCTTGGGGGCCTCCTACGAGCAGTACTTC CASSLGASYEQYF
. . TRBJ1-1 TRBV28 TGTGCCAGCAGCAGTCATTACACTGAAGCTTTCTTT CASSSHYTEAFF
. . TRBJ2-4 TRBV7-2 TGTGCCAGCAGCTTAATCCCTAAAAACATTCAGTACTTC CASSLIPKNIQYF
. TRBD2 TRBJ2-7 TRBV7-9 TGTGCCAGCAGGGGACTAGCGGGGGCCAGTTACTACTACGAGCAGTACTTC CASRGLAGASYYYEQYF
. TRBD2 TRBJ2-1 TRBV27 TGTGCCAGCAGTATACCGGGACTAGGGAACAATGAGCAGTTCTTC CASSIPGLGNNEQFF
. . TRBJ2-7 TRBV4-3 TGCGCCAGCAGCCAAGATCTGTCCCCGTCCTACGAGCAGTACTTC CASSQDLSPSYEQYF
. . TRBJ1-1 TRBV5-6 TGTGCCAGCAGCTTGTTAGGCTCCTCTTGGGAGGCTTTCTTT CASSLLGSSWEAFF
. . TRBJ1-1 TRBV6-5 TGTGCCAGCACCCGAGGCCGCGGGAACACTGAAGCTTTCTTT CASTRGRGNTEAFF
. . TRBJ2-7 TRBV5-1 TGCGCCAGCAGCTTCAGGCTAGACGGGGACGAGCAGTACTTC CASSFRLDGDEQYF
. . TRBJ1-1 TRBV5-1 TGCGCCAGCAGCTTTCGCGATGAGGGAGCTGAAGCTTTCTTT CASSFRDEGAEAFF
. TRBD1 TRBJ2-2 TRBV30 TGTGCCTGGAGTCGATTGACAGGGCCCGGGGAGCTGTTTTTT CAWSRLTGPGELFF
. . TRBJ1-2 TRBV4-3 TGCGCCAGCAGCCAAGATCTCGGGGGGAAGAACTATGGCTACACCTTC CASSQDLGGKNYGYTF
. TRBD1 TRBJ1-2 TRBV27 TGTGCCAGCAGTGACAGGGGGCACTATGGCTACACCTTC CASSDRGHYGYTF
. . TRBJ2-5 TRBV28 TGTGCCAGCAGTTTAGAGGAGACCCAGTACTTC CASSLEETQYF
. TRBD1 TRBJ2-7 TRBV28 TGTGCCAGCAGCTTGGCTGGACAGGGTAGTGGCGAGCAGTACTTC CASSLAGQGSGEQYF
. TRBD1 TRBJ1-2 TRBV6-5 TGTGCCAGCAGTCATAGGGGACAGGGATACGGCTACACCTTC CASSHRGQGYGYTF
. TRBD2 TRBJ2-5 TRBV9 TGTGCCAGCAGCGGGGTCCCGGGACTAGCGGGGGGAGGCGAGACCCAGTACTTC CASSGVPGLAGGGETQYF
. TRBD2 TRBJ2-1 TRBV7-9 TGTGCCAGCAGCTTATGGCTAGCGGGGAACAATGAGCAGTTCTTC CASSLWLAGNNEQFF
. . TRBJ1-2 TRBV27 TGTGCCAGCAGTCTCCAGGGGAACTATGGCTACACCTTC CASSLQGNYGYTF
. . TRBJ2-1 TRBV29-1 TGCAGCGTTCGCGAGTACAATGAGCAGTTCTTC CSVREYNEQFF
once . TRBJ1-6 TRBV28 TGTGCCAGCAGTTTATCACAGGATAATGGAGTCCTCCACTTT CASSLSQDNGVLHF
. . TRBJ2-7 TRBV5-4 TGTGCCAGCTCACCCAGGAGGCAGGAGCCACACGAGCAGTACTTC CASSPRRQEPHEQYF
once TRBD2 TRBJ2-1 TRBV6-6 TGTGCCAGCAGTTACCCCGGGGGGGCAGTCGTTGAGCAGTTCTTC CASSYPGGAVVEQFF
once . TRBJ2-3 TRBV7-9 TGTGCCAGCAGCTTAGGGGTTGGCGCGGGGTACACAGATACGCAGTATTTT CASSLGVGAGYTDTQYF
few . TRBJ2-7 TRBV5-1 TGCGCCAGCAGCTTGGGTGGGGGGTTTCGACACGAGCAGTACTTC CASSLGGGFRHEQYF
. TRBD2 TRBJ2-7 TRBV5-6 TGTGCCAGCAGCTTGGATCCTAGCGGAGCCTACGAGCAGTACTTC CASSLDPSGAYEQYF
. . TRBJ1-1 TRBV6-5 TGTGCCAGCAGTTACGGGCAGATCCGAATTAGTGAAGCTTTCTTT CASSYGQIRISEAFF
. TRBD1 TRBJ1-2 TRBV4-3 TGCGCCAGCAGTGTAGGGACAGGGACAGGCTATGGCTACACCTTC CASSVGTGTGYGYTF
. . TRBJ2-5 TRBV7-2 TGTGCCAGCAGCTTAGGTAGTGAGACCCAGTACTTC CASSLGSETQYF
. TRBD2 TRBJ2-3 TRBV11-1 TGTGCCAGCAGCTTAGCCGGGACTAGCGGGGCACAAAGGTCAGATACGCAGTATTTT CASSLAGTSGAQRSDTQYF
few . TRBJ1-6 TRBV30 TGTGCCTGGAGTACCAAGCAGCGGGAACTCCTCCACTTT CAWSTKQRELLHF
. TRBD1 TRBJ1-5 TRBV27 TGTGCCAGCAGTTCGGGACAGGTTAACAATCAGCCCCAGCATTTT CASSSGQVNNQPQHF